These T cell receptor beta chains were read from a single sample in a study of T cell responses to AZD1222 COVID-19 vaccine. TCRdb keeps only in-frame clones here, not all; method: immunoSEQ multiplex PCR. The sample includes 85,000 to 120,000 clones, roughly 87% seen only once; the top ten take 6.5% to 10%. Material: peripheral blood, obtained 28 days after the second AZD1222 dose. Receptors originate from an adult who received the AZD1222 COVID-19 vaccine. Each CDR3 is given with its conserved first and last residue. The order of the fields is D gene, J gene, clone size, V gene, CDR3 DNA, CDR3 protein. A D gene is named only where the DNA matches it firmly. Where a row states a size, it is once, few, many or the class of an expanded clone; other rows omit it.

TRBD1 TRBJ1-5 once TRBV27 TGTGCCAGCAGCCGACAGGGGGGGCAGCCCCAGCATTTT CASSRQGGQPQHF
. TRBJ1-2 . TRBV10-3 TGTGCCATCAGTGAGGGCGGGCAGGTGGTTGGCTACACCTTC CAISEGGQVVGYTF
. TRBJ2-1 . TRBV27 TGTGCCAGCAGCCCCAGACCCGGCAATGAGCAGTTCTTC CASSPRPGNEQFF
. TRBJ1-6 . TRBV27 TGTGCCAGCAGTTTATCGGGGGCAGGGAATTCACCCCTCCACTTT CASSLSGAGNSPLHF
. TRBJ1-2 . TRBV5-1 TGCGCCAGCCGTCTTACGGCAGGGGACTATGGCTACACCTTC CASRLTAGDYGYTF
. TRBJ1-6 few TRBV6-2/TRBV6-3 TGTGCCAGCAGTTACGAAGGGCAGATTAATTCACCCCTCCACTTT CASSYEGQINSPLHF
TRBD1 TRBJ2-7 . TRBV4-3 TGCGCCAGCAGCTTGGACAGGGGGGCCTACGAGCAGTACTTC CASSLDRGAYEQYF
. TRBJ1-2 . TRBV14 TGTGCCAGCAGCCCCGGGAGGTTTTCCGCGCGGGGCTACACCTTC CASSPGRFSARGYTF
TRBD1 TRBJ2-7 . TRBV4-3 TGCGCCAGCAGCTCAGGGACAGGGGTGCGCTACGAGCAGTACTTC CASSSGTGVRYEQYF
. TRBJ1-6 . TRBV19 TGTGCCAGTAGTATCGCACAGGGTGTTAATTCACCCCTCCACTTT CASSIAQGVNSPLHF
TRBD1 TRBJ2-2 . TRBV7-6 TGTGCCAGCAGCTTCATGCGACAGGGGAACACCGGGGAGCTGTTTTTT CASSFMRQGNTGELFF
. TRBJ2-2 . TRBV11-2 TGTGCCAGCAGACTAAACCCGAACACCGGGGAGCTGTTTTTT CASRLNPNTGELFF
. TRBJ1-6 . TRBV5-1 TGCGCCAGCAGCTTGGCCCTTAGGGGACTATCACCCCTCCACTTT CASSLALRGLSPLHF
. TRBJ2-3 . TRBV6-6 TGTGCCAGCAGTCCTAGGGACTCCTTGGTGTGGAGGGATACGCAGTATTTT CASSPRDSLVWRDTQYF
TRBD2 TRBJ2-5 . TRBV9 TGTGCCAGCAGCGTAGGGATTGGTAGCGGGGGGGTTGAGACCCAGTACTTC CASSVGIGSGGVETQYF
. TRBJ2-3 . TRBV6-4 TGTGCCAGCAGTCCAGGGGAGAAAGATACGCAGTATTTT CASSPGEKDTQYF
TRBD1 TRBJ2-1 once TRBV29-1 TGCAGTTTGGACAGGGTGGATTTCGTCGGCTACAATGAGCAGTTCTTC CSLDRVDFVGYNEQFF
. TRBJ2-2 . TRBV2 TGTGCCATCGCCGGGCCTAACACCGGGGAGCTGTTTTTT CAIAGPNTGELFF
. TRBJ2-3 few TRBV7-8 TGTGCCAGCCGGCTGAGATTGAGCGGCGGCACAGATACGCAGTATTTT CASRLRLSGGTDTQYF
. TRBJ2-3 . TRBV5-6 TGTGCCAGCAGCCCGACCTGGACAGATACGCAGTATTTT CASSPTWTDTQYF
. TRBJ1-4 . TRBV27 TGTGCCAGCAGGGGGAACATTAATGAAAAACTGTTTTTT CASRGNINEKLFF
. TRBJ1-2 . TRBV3-1/TRBV3-2 TGTGCCAGCAGCCAAGTGTCCAGGGACTATGGCTACACCTTC CASSQVSRDYGYTF
. TRBJ2-1 . TRBV9 TGTGCCAGCAGCGTAGAGGCCTCGTCGAATGAGCAGTTCTTC CASSVEASSNEQFF
. TRBJ1-1 once TRBV6-5 TGTGCCAGCAGTTCCCCTCCGGGGGGGACTGAAGCTTTCTTT CASSSPPGGTEAFF
. TRBJ2-7 . TRBV5-1 TGCGCCAGCGGCCTCGGGACCCTTCCCGAGCAGTACTTC CASGLGTLPEQYF